Listed below are T cell receptor beta chains from one sample, sequenced in a study of PD-1 blockade in classical Hodgkin lymphoma. Assay: immunoSEQ multiplex PCR; the TCRdb copy retains only in-frame clones and omits some. The sample yields more than 140,000 clones, about four fifths seen once. Sequencing used peripheral blood mononuclear cells (PBMCs), obtained before the second cycle of nivolumab. The receptors stem from a human donor with classical Hodgkin lymphoma. The conserved cysteine and the conserved F or W are not part of the CDR3 here.

j_call: TRBJ1-5
v_call: TRBV19
cdr3_aa: ASSRTGTPWQPQH

j_call: TRBJ1-3
v_call: TRBV7-9
cdr3_aa: ASSPVDTGGSSGNTIY

j_call: TRBJ2-7
v_call: TRBV14
cdr3_aa: ASRGSGAGEQC

j_call: TRBJ1-5
v_call: TRBV28
cdr3_aa: ASSFFRGRFQPQH

j_call: TRBJ2-7
v_call: TRBV4-3
cdr3_aa: ASSQIGTGTYEQY

j_call: TRBJ1-2
v_call: TRBV6-4
cdr3_aa: ASSTGTGNYGYT

j_call: TRBJ2-3
v_call: TRBV7-9
cdr3_aa: ASSLGRSLKQY

j_call: TRBJ1-3
v_call: TRBV9
cdr3_aa: ASSEQWTGSVGGNTIY

j_call: TRBJ1-4
v_call: TRBV5-4
cdr3_aa: ASSRGSSATNEKLF

j_call: TRBJ2-1
v_call: TRBV19
cdr3_aa: ASSIRWGDYNEQF

j_call: TRBJ2-5
v_call: TRBV28
cdr3_aa: ASSSRNRDRGISRETQY

j_call: TRBJ2-2
v_call: TRBV29-1
cdr3_aa: SVTGTPDTKTGELF

j_call: TRBJ2-7
v_call: TRBV19
cdr3_aa: ASSIGAGGQYDEQY

j_call: TRBJ2-7
v_call: TRBV25-1
cdr3_aa: ASRPGTAYEQY

j_call: TRBJ2-1
v_call: TRBV7-6
cdr3_aa: ASSLDGLYNEQF

j_call: TRBJ1-4
v_call: TRBV27
cdr3_aa: ASSLNRLGEKLF

j_call: TRBJ1-3
v_call: TRBV12-5
cdr3_aa: ASGWTTGSGNTIY

j_call: TRBJ2-5
v_call: TRBV7-6
cdr3_aa: ASSLVPQETQY

j_call: TRBJ2-5
v_call: TRBV25-1
cdr3_aa: ASSGRLAGETQY

j_call: TRBJ2-7
v_call: TRBV7-9
cdr3_aa: ASSYSSYEQY

j_call: TRBJ1-5
v_call: TRBV6-5
cdr3_aa: ASSLGFNQPQH

j_call: TRBJ2-5
v_call: TRBV7-9
cdr3_aa: ASSLDFSGGRSAGETQY

j_call: TRBJ2-7
v_call: TRBV2
cdr3_aa: ASSEDRYDEQY

j_call: TRBJ1-2
v_call: TRBV11-2
cdr3_aa: ASSTGPQSGYGYT

j_call: TRBJ2-7
v_call: TRBV28
cdr3_aa: ASSLGLAVSYEQY

j_call: TRBJ1-5
v_call: TRBV28
cdr3_aa: ASSLVGVSNQPQH

j_call: TRBJ1-1
v_call: TRBV7-9
cdr3_aa: ASSLGTEAF

j_call: TRBJ2-7
v_call: TRBV4-2
cdr3_aa: ASSQVASTPYEQY

j_call: TRBJ1-1
v_call: TRBV7-9
cdr3_aa: ASSPRADSAF